This record looks at one TCR beta chain sequence and its context. This CDR3 region has 14 residues. Germline V gives CDR1 SGHRS, CDR2 YFSETQ. V was trimmed by 0 bases and J by 6 bases, leaving 11 bases between them. Random-hexamer reverse transcription was applied to roughly 0.5 to 1 ug RNA. Amplification of TCR beta CDR3 across 54 Vbeta and 13 Jbeta was performed with immunoSEQ multiplex PCR. TCRdb independently ran MiXCR on the immunoSEQ multiplex PCR reads; one entry per CDR3 protein. The data contain around 95,000 distinct CDR3 sequences, about 95% of them singletons. This sample is drawn from a study of CD8 T cells in Susac syndrome. Overall study context: The sequenced Susac syndrome patients included five or six who had clinically active disease and about 8 who were in remission.

TCR beta sequencing was performed on blood CD8+ and CD4+ T cells. This clonotype originated in a human donor with Susac syndrome. The sequenced sample consisted of CD8+ T cells from PBMCs. The rearrangement links TRBV5-1 to TRBJ2-3, with D hard to call. The CDR3 nucleotides are TGCGCCAGCAGCTTGGTCGACTCGACCGATACGCAGTATTTT. As protein: CASSLVDSTDTQYF.